The 27 T cell receptor beta chains below were found in one sample sequenced in a study of T-cell memory formation after mild COVID-19. TCRdb independently ran MiXCR on the 5' RACE reads; one entry per CDR3 protein. The sample holds more than 250,000 distinct CDR3 sequences, roughly 15% seen once. The specimen sequenced was PBMCs or a T cell subset sorted from them (not recorded which). Source of these receptors: a young man who had mild COVID-19 (a few samples of this study predate the infection). Cell type and time point are not known.

The chain has TRBV5-6 and TRBJ1-5, with unresolved D. The germline V gene encodes CDR1 SGHDT and CDR2 YYEEEE. The CDR3 runs 14 residues. Trimming pared 2 bases from V and 6 bases from J, leaving 12 bases between. The chain's CDR3 is CASSFGLVGQPQHF. As DNA, the CDR3 is TGTGCCAGCAGCTTCGGGTTGGTCGGTCAGCCCCAGCATTTT.

This clonotype was recorded at least ten times. The chain combines TRBV18 with TRBJ2-3, with D hard to call. The CDR3 has 14 residues. V was cut by 8 bases and J by 0 bases, with 12 bases left in between. Germline loops: CDR1 KGHSH, CDR2 LQKENI. The CDR3 DNA is TGTGCCAGCAGCCCCTCGCGGAGCACAGATACGCAGTATTTT. Translating gives CASSPSRSTDTQYF. Full variable domain (remainder filled in from reference TRBV18 and TRBJ2-3): NAGVMQNPRHLVRRRGQEARLRCSPMKGHSHVYWYRQLPEEGLKFMVYLQKENIIDESGMPKERFSAEFPKEGPSILRIQQVVRGDSAAYFCASSPSRSTDTQYFGPGTRLTVL.

This clonotype was observed many times. A junction end diverges from the germline sequence, so it may reflect a read error. This chain connects TRBV7-9 to TRBJ1-2; weak D call: TRBD1 (5 bases). Germline V lookup: CDR1 SEHNR, CDR2 FQNEAQ (reference sequence). The CDR3 covers 13 residues. The CDR3 sequence: CASSLGQGDGYTF. In nucleotides, the CDR3 is TGTGCCAGCAGTTTAGGGCAGGGAGATGGCTACACCTTC.

This clonotype was seen at least ten times. The rearrangement joins TRBV7-9 to TRBJ2-7, with 11 bases aligning to TRBD1. Germline CDR1 SEHNR, CDR2 FQNEAQ (reference sequence). The CDR3 has 14 amino acids. J lost 6 bases, V lost 5 bases, and 6 bases had no gene match. DNA of the CDR3: TGTGCCAGCAGCACCCGGGACAGGGGGGGCGAGCAGTACTTC. Its protein is CASSTRDRGGEQYF.

The table lists this clonotype with a few counts. Here the CDR3 reads CASSYSTGLKTQYF. DNA of the CDR3: TGTGCCAGCAGTTACTCGACAGGGTTAAAGACCCAGTACTTC. This chain connects TRBV6-5 to TRBJ2-5; 7 bases line up with TRBD1. Trimming took 0 bases from V and 6 from J; bases not matched to a gene: 4. CDR1 MNHEY and CDR2 SVGAGI come from the germline V gene. The CDR3 sequence is 14 residues long.

The chain couples TRBV5-1 to TRBJ1-2, with 8 bases matching TRBD1. The trim removed 2 bases at V and 6 bases at J, leaving 3 bases unmatched. Germline V gene lookup returns CDR1 SGHRS and CDR2 YFSETQ. The CDR3 covers 13 residues. CDR3 protein: CASSLQGDHGYTF. The DNA of the CDR3 is TGCGCCAGCAGCTTACAGGGGGATCATGGCTACACCTTC.

This clonotype was detected only a few times. The J gene is TRBJ1-1, the V gene TRBV18; D remains unclear. Deletions cut 6 bases from V and 1 base from J, with 9 bases between. This CDR3 has 13 residues. CDR1 KGHSH and CDR2 LQKENI come from the germline V gene. The CDR3 DNA sequence: TGTGCCAGCTCCCGTGACGAGAACACTGAAGCTTTCTTT. Its translation: CASSRDENTEAFF. The variable domain in full, completed from reference TRBV18 and TRBJ1-1, reads NAGVMQNPRHLVRRRGQEARLRCSPMKGHSHVYWYRQLPEEGLKFMVYLQKENIIDESGMPKERFSAEFPKEGPSILRIQQVVRGDSAAYFCASSRDENTEAFFGQGTRLTVV.

V is TRBV10-3 and J is TRBJ1-2; D is unresolved. Trimming shortened V by 2 bases and J by 7 bases, and 11 bases separated the two germline ends. Germline loops: CDR1 ENHRY, CDR2 SYGVKD. The CDR3 spans 13 residues. CDR3 residues: CAISEEDVFGYTF. The CDR3 coding sequence is TGTGCCATCAGTGAGGAGGATGTGTTTGGCTACACCTTC.

V usage is TRBV11-2 and J usage is TRBJ2-3, with 11 bases matching TRBD2. The junction had 5 bases not matched to a gene; V was cut back by 5 bases and J by 7 bases. Per germline, CDR1 SGHAT and CDR2 FQNNGV. The CDR3 runs 14 residues. The CDR3 sequence: CASSSSGGANTQYF. DNA for the CDR3: TGTGCCAGCAGCAGTAGCGGGGGGGCCAATACGCAGTATTTT.

This clonotype was counted a few times. V and J are TRBV6-1 and TRBJ2-1; D is ambiguous. Trimming removed 2 bases at V and 9 bases at J, with 11 bases between. CDR1 MNHNS and CDR2 SASEGT come from the germline V gene. The CDR3 is 13 amino acids. The CDR3 region is CASSERRGVEQFF. CDR3 coding DNA: TGTGCCAGCAGTGAACGCCGTGGGGTTGAGCAGTTCTTC.

The chain recombines TRBV12-3 or TRBV12-4 with TRBJ1-5, with D perhaps TRBD1 (5 bases). Trimming cost V 0 bases and J 11 bases, with 11 bases left between them. The CDR3 contains 13 residues. CDR3 sequence reads: CASSLATGAAQHF. The CDR3 DNA is TGTGCCAGCAGTTTAGCCACAGGTGCCGCCCAGCATTTT.

Only a few counts were recorded for this clonotype. The V gene is TRBV9, the J gene TRBJ1-1, with TRBD1 as a possible D gene (6 bases). The CDR3 covers 14 residues. The V gene's germline CDR1 is SGDLS and CDR2 YYNGEE. V was trimmed by 3 bases and J by 4 bases, leaving 13 bases between them. CDR3 sequence: CASSGRGAGTEAFF. Written as DNA, the CDR3 is TGTGCCAGCAGCGGCAGGGGCGCGGGCACTGAAGCTTTCTTT.

This chain connects TRBV4-3 to TRBJ2-1, with 7 positions matching TRBD2. The germline V gene encodes CDR1 LGHNA and CDR2 YSLEER. This CDR3 is 17 amino acids long. V lost 0 bases and J lost 9; bases outside the gene matches: 14. The CDR3 region has the DNA TGCGCCAGCAGCCAAGATGTAGCGGGCCCGGCCTTCGGTGAGCAGTTCTTC. It specifies CASSQDVAGPAFGEQFF.

This clonotype was found a few times. The chain joins TRBV5-6 to TRBJ2-4; D is perhaps TRBD2 (7 bases). The CDR3 loop spans 17 amino acids. The V end lost 9 bases, the J end lost 1 base, and 23 bases lay between the germline ends. Germline values: CDR1 SGHDT, CDR2 YYEEEE. The CDR3 nucleotides read TGTGCCACTTCAATCCTGACGGGGGGCAAGGCCAAAAACATTCAGTACTTC. Protein sequence: CATSILTGGKAKNIQYF.

The chain is built from TRBV5-1 and TRBJ2-1, with 11 bases aligning to TRBD2. The length of the CDR3 is 16 residues. Trimming at V came to 4 bases and at J to 8 bases, leaving 11 bases not matched to a gene. Germline CDR1 SGHRS, CDR2 YFSETQ. The DNA of the CDR3 is TGCGCCAGCAGCGACCAACTAGCGGGGGTCGGCGATGAGCAGTTCTTC. This gives the protein CASSDQLAGVGDEQFF.

The rearrangement joins TRBV24-1 to TRBJ1-3; D gene uncertain. The V and J ends lost 4 bases and 4 bases respectively, with 13 bases between them. There are 15 residues in the CDR3. Germline V CDR1 and CDR2: KGHDR, SFDVKD. The CDR3 here is CATSDPSSSGNTIYF. CDR3 nucleotides: TGTGCCACCAGTGACCCAAGTTCATCCGGAAACACCATATATTTT.

This clonotype appeared a few times. The CDR3 sequence is CASSSIHTGLAGDHQQTQYF. The DNA of the CDR3 is TGTGCCAGCAGCTCGATTCATACGGGACTAGCGGGGGACCATCAGCAGACCCAGTACTTC. The chain recombines TRBV7-8 with TRBJ2-5; 14 bases match TRBD2. The CDR3 is made up of 20 amino acids. Trimming cost V 4 bases and J 6 bases; bases outside gene matches: 19. Germline values: CDR1 SGHVS, CDR2 FQNEAQ.

The chain is built from TRBV7-9 and TRBJ1-1; no reliable D call. Germline V gives CDR1 SEHNR, CDR2 FQNEAQ (reference sequence). The CDR3 is 15 residues long. V was trimmed by 2 bases and J by 1 base, leaving 11 bases between them. The CDR3 loop reads CASSLTPSRNTEAFF. In nucleotides, the CDR3 is TGTGCCAGCAGCTTAACTCCGTCCAGGAACACTGAAGCTTTCTTT.

The J gene is TRBJ2-3, the V gene TRBV6-6; TRBD1 aligns across 7 bases. The CDR3 contains 15 residues. Germline CDR1 reads MNHNY; CDR2 reads SVGAGI (reference sequence). Trimming at V came to 2 bases and at J to 7 bases, leaving 9 bases not matched to a gene. CDR3 in amino acids: CASSYPDRAPNTQYF. CDR3 nucleotide sequence: TGTGCCAGCAGTTACCCCGACAGGGCCCCGAATACGCAGTATTTT.

The sample holds many counts of this clonotype. The V and J genes are TRBV19 and TRBJ1-5; TRBD1 might be the D (6 bases). The germline gives CDR1 LNHDA, CDR2 SQIVND (reference sequence). The CDR3 contains 14 residues. V was pared by 10 bases and J by 3 bases, with 16 bases between. In DNA, the CDR3 is TGTGCCACCCAGGGGACACCCTACAATCAGCCCCAGCATTTT. Its protein product is CATQGTPYNQPQHF.

This clonotype has just a few counts. CDR3 sequence: CASSYSGGSNQPQHF. In nucleotides, the CDR3 is TGTGCCAGCAGTTACTCGGGAGGAAGCAATCAGCCCCAGCATTTT. The V gene is TRBV6-6, the J gene TRBJ1-5; D uncertain. The V end was cut by 0 bases, the J end by 1 base, with 7 bases between. The V gene's germline CDR1 is MNHNY and CDR2 SVGAGI (reference sequence). The CDR3 covers 15 residues.

This clonotype was counted ten times or more. The chain employs TRBV7-6 and TRBJ1-6; D is undetermined. The CDR3 runs to 16 residues. The V and J ends lost 1 base and 7 bases respectively, with 14 bases between them. Germline lookup yields CDR1 SGHVS and CDR2 FNYEAQ. The CDR3 spells CASSLGNRALNSPLHF. For the CDR3, the DNA is TGTGCCAGCAGCTTAGGAAACCGGGCCCTAAATTCACCCCTCCACTTT. Based on the CDR3 plus reference TRBV7-6 and TRBJ1-6, the full variable domain is GAGVSQSPRYKVTKRGQDVALRCDPISGHVSLYWYRQALGQGPEFLTYFNYEAQQDKSGLPNDRFSAERPEGSISTLTIQRTEQRDSAMYRCASSLGNRALNSPLHFGNGTRLTVT.

This clonotype was counted a few times. The genes are TRBV7-3 and TRBJ2-2; D remains ambiguous. Trimming shortened V by 2 bases and J by 4 bases, and 5 bases separated the two germline ends. Germline V gene sequence: CDR1 SGHTA, CDR2 FQGTGA. This CDR3 comprises 13 residues. The CDR3 DNA reads as TGTGCCAGCAGCTTAGGCAGCACCGGGGAGCTGTTTTTT. Translating it yields CASSLGSTGELFF.

As regards this clonotype: It is unclear where the CDR3 begins or ends on the DNA, so no DNA is shown, and the CDR3 is as TCRdb lists it. The J gene is TRBJ1-6, the V gene TRBV6-2 or TRBV6-3; the table calls TRBD1, which could not be checked here. Ends included, the CDR3 has 15 residues. Looked up from germline, CDR1 is MNHEY and CDR2 is SVGEGT. CDR3 amino acids: CASSSGQALGSPLHF.

A few counts support this clonotype. The chain is built from TRBV12-3 or TRBV12-4 and TRBJ2-1; TRBD1 matches 8 bases. Losses at the gene ends were 5 bases for V and 8 bases for J; bases not matched to a gene: 11. This CDR3 is 15 amino acids long. CDR3 in amino acids: CASSLKTGAGYEQFF. The CDR3 region has the DNA TGTGCCAGCAGTCTCAAGACAGGGGCGGGCTATGAGCAGTTCTTC.

The chain uses TRBV11-2 and TRBJ1-3; D unresolved. Germline CDR1 reads SGHAT; CDR2 reads FQNNGV. The length of the CDR3 is 15 residues. The ends were cut back, 3 bases at V and 4 bases at J, with 13 bases in the middle. CDR3 in amino acids: CASSFLAVEGNTIYF. The CDR3 nucleotides read TGTGCCAGCAGCTTCTTAGCGGTCGAAGGAAACACCATATATTTT. Based on the CDR3 plus reference TRBV11-2 and TRBJ1-3, the full variable domain is EAGVAQSPRYKIIEKRQSVAFWCNPISGHATLYWYQQILGQGPKLLIQFQNNGVVDDSQLPKDRFSAERLKGVDSTLKIQPAKLEDSAVYLCASSFLAVEGNTIYFGEGSWLTVV.

This clonotype was picked up many times. The V and J genes are TRBV7-2 and TRBJ2-5, with D unclear. The ends were cut back, 1 base at V and 1 base at J, with 13 bases in the middle. Germline CDR1 reads SGHTA; CDR2 reads FQGNSA. This CDR3 region has 16 residues. CDR3 coding DNA: TGTGCCAGCAGCTTAGTCGGAGCCTTTTCCCAAGAGACCCAGTACTTC. Residues: CASSLVGAFSQETQYF.